This record looks at one TCR beta chain sequence and its context. Antigen specificity is unknown. The record originates from a study of identical twins. General study findings and limits: Out-of-frame alpha sequences that twins shared showed excess low generation probability. There were fewer insertions in abundant cord blood beta clonotypes, but memory repertoires showed no such pattern.

TCRdb fed the 5' RACE reads into MiXCR, producing one record per CDR3 protein. In the table there are 1,800,000 or so distinct CDR3 sequences, roughly a third of which are singletons. After removal of 4 bases from V and 0 bases from J, the junction contained 13 bases not matched to a gene. The CDR3 contains 19 residues. Germline loops: CDR1 SGHRS, CDR2 YFSETQ. The donors were all healthy and Caucasian. The chain is built from TRBV5-1 and TRBJ2-3; 11 nucleotides agree with TRBD2. The material sequenced was cord blood. The sequence was obtained from a newborn girl in good health. CDR3 sequence: CASSPDPSGRLTSTDTQYF. Here the CDR3 DNA reads TGCGCCAGCAGCCCCGACCCTAGCGGGAGGCTCACTAGCACAGATACGCAGTATTTT.